The 10 T cell receptor beta chains below all came from one sample that was sequenced in a study of siplizumab effects on memory and regulatory T cells. TCRdb keeps only in-frame clones here, not all; method: immunoSEQ multiplex PCR. Altogether about 97,000 clones are present, nearly 95% being singletons, with the ten largest covering approximately 12%. The sample was non-Treg CD4+ T cells sorted from blood. The source is a human donor in good health.

The chain carries TRBV7-8 and TRBJ2-3; D remains unclear. V lost 2 bases and J lost 4, with 13 bases in between. CDR3 size: 15 residues. Germline assignment: CDR1 SGHVS and CDR2 FQNEAQ. In nucleotides, the CDR3 is TGTGCCAGCAGCTTACTCGTTCAAGGCCCAGATACGCAGTATTTT. It specifies CASSLLVQGPDTQYF. Full variable domain (remainder filled in from reference TRBV7-8 and TRBJ2-3): GAGVSQSPRYKVAKRGQDVALRCDPISGHVSLFWYQQALGQGPEFLTYFQNEAQLDKSGLPSDRFFAERPEGSVSTLKIQRTQQEDSAVYLCASSLLVQGPDTQYFGPGTRLTVL.

This clone was seen once. J is TRBJ2-3 and V is TRBV11-2; 7 positions agree with TRBD2. J lost 5 bases, V lost 5 bases, and 19 bases had no gene match. In germline, CDR1 is SGHAT, CDR2 FQNNGV. This CDR3 region has 18 residues. The CDR3 sequence: CASSLSRSGPLPGDTQYF. DNA of the CDR3: TGTGCCAGCAGCCTATCCCGTAGCGGGCCCCTCCCGGGAGATACGCAGTATTTT.

This clone was picked up one time. The CDR3 protein is CASSANLGVEAFF. CDR3 nucleotide sequence: TGTGCCAGCAGCGCGAATTTAGGGGTAGAAGCTTTCTTT. The chain is built from TRBV7-9 and TRBJ1-1, with a weak D call TRBD1 (5 bases). This CDR3 spans 13 amino acids. Germline V CDR1 and CDR2: SEHNR, FQNEAQ (reference sequence). Trimming pared 5 bases from V and 8 bases from J, leaving 15 bases between.

V usage is TRBV11-2 and J usage is TRBJ2-1; no clear D gene. The CDR3 is 11 residues long. V was pared by 6 bases and J by 8 bases, with 8 bases between. Germline CDR1 SGHAT, CDR2 FQNNGV. The CDR3, as DNA: TGTGCCAGCAGTCTATTGGATGAGCAGTTCTTC. It is translated as CASSLLDEQFF. Together with reference TRBV11-2 and TRBJ2-1, the CDR3 gives the full variable domain: EAGVAQSPRYKIIEKRQSVAFWCNPISGHATLYWYQQILGQGPKLLIQFQNNGVVDDSQLPKDRFSAERLKGVDSTLKIQPAKLEDSAVYLCASSLLDEQFFGPGTRLTVL.

This chain joins TRBV4-1 and TRBJ1-2; D gene uncertain. Germline V gene sequence: CDR1 MGHRA, CDR2 YSYEKL. V lost 0 bases and J lost 2, with 7 bases in between. This CDR3 is built from 14 residues. The CDR3 sequence: CASSQDLLNYGYTF. The CDR3 DNA sequence: TGCGCCAGCAGCCAAGACCTACTAAACTATGGCTACACCTTC.

In its sample, this clone was seen once. The J gene is TRBJ1-6, the V gene TRBV30; D perhaps matches TRBD1 (5 bases). V was cut by 1 base and J by 5 bases, with 12 bases left in between. CDR3 size: 15 residues. Germline CDR1 GTSNPN, CDR2 SVGIG (reference sequence). The CDR3 is CAWSALGRDNSPLHF. DNA of the CDR3: TGTGCCTGGAGTGCCCTTGGCAGGGATAATTCACCCCTCCACTTT.

This clone was observed a handful of times. V is TRBV7-2 and J is TRBJ1-5, with D possibly matching TRBD1 (5 bases). This CDR3 comprises 14 residues. Germline CDR1 SGHTA, CDR2 FQGNSA. V lost 2 bases to trimming and J lost 4 bases, with 9 bases between them. CDR3 coding DNA: TGTGCCAGCAGCTTATTGGGGCTGAATCAGCCCCAGCATTTT. Translating it yields CASSLLGLNQPQHF.

With regard to this clone: Other DNA sequences in the sample encode the same CDR3. J is TRBJ2-7 and V is TRBV5-1; D might be TRBD2 (5 bases). Trimming cost V 1 base and J 0 bases, with 8 bases left between them. In germline, CDR1 is SGHRS, CDR2 YFSETQ. The CDR3 consists of 14 residues. Here the CDR3 reads CASSLSGSSYEQYF. The CDR3 DNA reads TGCGCCAGCAGCTTGAGCGGCAGCTCCTACGAGCAGTACTTC.

This chain's CDR3 is CASGGQGLYQPQHF. The CDR3 DNA reads as TGTGCCAGCGGCGGACAGGGCCTCTATCAGCCCCAGCATTTT. J is TRBJ1-5 and V is TRBV7-8, with 8 bases lining up with TRBD1. The CDR3 length is 14 residues. V trimming: 8 bases; J trimming: 5 bases; junction bases outside the gene matches: 8. CDR1 and CDR2 (germline): SGHVS, FQNEAQ.

This clone was seen only once. This chain connects TRBV4-3 to TRBJ2-7, with 8 bases lining up with TRBD1. The CDR3 covers 14 residues. The V segment lost 4 bases and the J segment 1 base; nucleotides outside the gene matches: 3. Germline loops: CDR1 LGHNA, CDR2 YSLEER. In DNA, the CDR3 is TGCGCCAGCAGCCCAGGGGGCGGATCCTACGAGCAGTACTTC. It translates to CASSPGGGSYEQYF.